A single sample is the source of the 27 T cell receptor beta chains below, sequenced in a study of cytomegalovirus exposure and HLA in healthy donors. PCR used 60 Vbeta primers and 13 Jbeta primers. Libraries were prepared by immunoSEQ multiplex PCR; TCRdb keeps only in-frame clonotypes and omits some of them. The sample carries approximately 210,000 clones, roughly 80% recorded once. Sequencing was performed on PBMCs. The receptor set was obtained from a man between 35 and 55 years old in good health and CMV-seropositive.

This clone was observed once. The genes are TRBV9 and TRBJ2-5; D possibly corresponds to TRBD2 (6 bases). CDR1 SGDLS and CDR2 YYNGEE come from the germline V gene. Trimming stripped 4 bases from V and 5 bases from J, with 12 bases between. The CDR3 totals 13 residues. DNA for the CDR3: TGTGCCAGCAGCAACCGGGGAGGTGAGACCCAGTACTTC. It encodes CASSNRGGETQYF.

The chain joins TRBV7-9 to TRBJ1-4; maybe TRBD1 (6 bases). V shed 6 bases and J shed 8 bases, with 10 bases lying between them. Germline V gene sequence: CDR1 SEHNR, CDR2 FQNEAQ (reference sequence). The CDR3 is made up of 12 amino acids. The CDR3 sequence: CASSYGQEKLFF. Here the CDR3 DNA reads TGTGCCAGCAGTTATGGACAGGAAAAACTGTTTTTT.

V is TRBV5-1 and J is TRBJ1-1; unclear D gene. The V end lost 4 bases, the J end lost 1 base, and 8 bases lay between the germline ends. CDR1 and CDR2 from the germline V gene are SGHRS and YFSETQ. The CDR3 runs 13 residues. CDR3 nucleotide sequence: TGCGCCAGCAGCCAAACACGGAACACTGAAGCTTTCTTT. It codes for CASSQTRNTEAFF.

This clone was seen just once. V and J are TRBV11-2 and TRBJ2-7; 7 bases are a match to TRBD2. V shed 1 base and J 6 bases; nucleotides not matched to a gene: 3. The CDR3 sequence is 13 residues long. Germline CDR1 and CDR2: SGHAT and FQNNGV. The CDR3 nucleotides are TGTGCCAGCAGCTTAGGGCTAGCGGTCGAGCAGTACTTC. It codes for CASSLGLAVEQYF.

There are a few counts of this clone. This rearrangement joins TRBV7-9 to TRBJ2-5; D might be TRBD1 (5 bases). Per germline, CDR1 SEHNR and CDR2 FQNEAQ (reference sequence). V was pared by 3 bases and J by 2 bases, with 13 bases between. The CDR3 is 15 amino acids. CDR3 coding DNA: TGTGCCAGCAGCTTCTACCCCGACAGACAAGAGACCCAGTACTTC. This gives the protein CASSFYPDRQETQYF.

This chain uses TRBV5-5 with TRBJ2-3; D gene ambiguous. V lost 0 bases and J 5 bases, leaving 13 bases between the germline ends. Germline CDR1 reads SGHKS; CDR2 reads YYEKEE (reference sequence). This CDR3 spans 15 amino acids. This CDR3 is CASSLGGFDGDTQYF. DNA of the CDR3: TGTGCCAGCAGCTTGGGCGGATTCGACGGAGATACGCAGTATTTT.

The V and J genes are TRBV19 and TRBJ1-5; 7 bases agree with TRBD1. Germline V gene sequence: CDR1 LNHDA, CDR2 SQIVND (reference sequence). After removal of 1 base from V and 3 bases from J, the junction contained 12 bases not matched to a gene. This CDR3 is built from 18 residues. CDR3 bases: TGTGCCAGTAGTATAGGACAGGGCCGACTTTCTTACAATCAGCCCCAGCATTTT. As protein: CASSIGQGRLSYNQPQHF.

Details on this clone: The same CDR3 also results from other DNA sequences found in this sample. The chain recombines TRBV10-1 with TRBJ2-5, with 9 nucleotides matching TRBD2. V shed 2 bases, J shed 2 bases, and the junction held 3 bases outside the gene matches. The length of the CDR3 is 15 residues. Germline V gene lookup returns CDR1 WNHNN and CDR2 SYGVQD (reference sequence). CDR3 in amino acids: CASSEGLAGQETQYF. The DNA for the CDR3 is TGCGCCAGCAGTGAGGGGCTAGCGGGGCAAGAGACCCAGTACTTC.

V is TRBV30 and J is TRBJ2-2, with a tentative D call TRBD1 (6 bases). CDR3 length: 13 amino acids. Germline values: CDR1 GTSNPN, CDR2 SVGIG (reference sequence). V gave up 5 bases and J gave up 4 bases, with 11 bases separating them. The CDR3 DNA reads TGTGCCTGGGATCTAGGGGGCACCGGGGAGCTGTTTTTT. This encodes CAWDLGGTGELFF.

This clone appeared a few times. The CDR3 sequence is CASSPPSGRADTDTQYF. The CDR3 DNA follows: TGTGCCAGCAGCCCACCTAGCGGGAGGGCTGATACAGATACGCAGTATTTT. The chain is built from TRBV9 and TRBJ2-3; 12 nucleotides line up with TRBD2. The V gene's germline CDR1 is SGDLS and CDR2 YYNGEE. Trimming took 4 bases from V and 3 from J; bases not matched to a gene: 9. CDR3 size: 17 residues.

The V gene is TRBV4-1, the J gene TRBJ2-7, with 10 nucleotides matching TRBD1. V lost 4 bases, J lost 2 bases, and 2 bases stayed unmatched. The CDR3 length is 14 residues. Per the germline V gene, CDR1 is MGHRA and CDR2 is YSYEKL. DNA for the CDR3: TGCGCCAGCAGCCGGGACAGGGGCCCCTACGAGCAGTACGTC. Amino acids: CASSRDRGPYEQYV.

This clone was counted a few times. V and J are TRBV12-5 and TRBJ2-5, with TRBD2 as a possible D gene (6 bases). The CDR3 spans 16 residues. In germline, CDR1 is LGHNT, CDR2 FRNRAP. Trimming removed 3 bases at V and 5 bases at J, with 19 bases between. The CDR3 loop is CASGFFPGTPRETQYF. The CDR3 nucleotides read TGTGCTAGTGGTTTCTTTCCCGGGACTCCGCGGGAGACCCAGTACTTC.

This chain links TRBV28 with TRBJ2-5; D is possibly TRBD2 (5 bases). CDR1 and CDR2 (germline): MDHEN, SYDVKM. This CDR3 has 13 residues. Between the trimmed V and J ends, which lost 6 bases and 1 base, there was a span of 9 bases. The CDR3 bases are TGTGCCAGCAGAGAGCGGACCCAAGAGACCCAGTACTTC. It specifies CASRERTQETQYF.

The sample holds a few counts of this clone. V usage is TRBV19 and J usage is TRBJ2-7, with D possibly being TRBD2 (5 bases). The germline V and J ends were trimmed by 6 bases and 2 bases, with 17 bases remaining between them. The CDR3 loop spans 15 amino acids. Germline V CDR1 and CDR2: LNHDA, SQIVND (reference sequence). CDR3 in amino acids: CASRRTGITTYEQYF. Written as DNA, the CDR3 is TGTGCCAGTAGAAGAACCGGGATAACGACCTACGAGCAGTACTTC.

This clone was counted ten times or more. The V call is TRBV28, the J call TRBJ2-1; possible D gene TRBD1, 6 bases. This CDR3 region has 15 residues. Germline CDR1 and CDR2: MDHEN and SYDVKM. V lost 2 bases, J lost 3 bases, and 11 bases lay in between. The CDR3: CASSLPQGHYNEQFF. In nucleotides, the CDR3 is TGTGCCAGCAGTTTACCACAGGGCCACTACAATGAGCAGTTCTTC.

This clone occurred a few times. The chain combines TRBV27 with TRBJ2-3; 9 nucleotides agree with TRBD1. The length of the CDR3 is 15 residues. CDR1 and CDR2 from the germline V gene are MNHEY and SMNVEV (reference sequence). V dropped 11 bases and J dropped 4; count of bases not matched to a gene: 13. CDR3 DNA: TGTGCCTCCTCAACGGCCACAGGGGGCGCAGATACGCAGTATTTT. It encodes CASSTATGGADTQYF.

The V gene is TRBV5-1, the J gene TRBJ2-1; 8 nucleotides align to TRBD2. V trimming: 0 bases; J trimming: 1 base; junction bases outside the gene matches: 3. Germline V gives CDR1 SGHRS, CDR2 YFSETQ. The CDR3 runs to 16 residues. The CDR3 sequence is CASSLAGGRSYNEQFF. The CDR3 coding sequence is TGCGCCAGCAGCTTGGCGGGAGGGAGATCCTACAATGAGCAGTTCTTC. The whole variable domain, remainder taken from reference TRBV5-1 and TRBJ2-1, is KAGVTQTPRYLIKTRGQQVTLSCSPISGHRSVSWYQQTPGQGLQFLFEYFSETQRNKGNFPGRFSGRQFSNSRSEMNVSTLELGDSALYLCASSLAGGRSYNEQFFGPGTRLTVL.

V is TRBV5-1 and J is TRBJ2-1, with 8 bases lining up with TRBD2. Germline CDR1 and CDR2: SGHRS and YFSETQ. J was trimmed by 7 bases and V by 6 bases; bases with no gene match: 9. The CDR3 totals 14 residues. CDR3 DNA sequence: TGCGCCAGCACCTTAGCGGGGACCGGGAATGAGCAGTTCTTC. Protein sequence: CASTLAGTGNEQFF.

V gene TRBV18 combines with J gene TRBJ2-5; weak D call: TRBD1 (6 bases). CDR3 size: 17 residues. Germline V lookup: CDR1 KGHSH, CDR2 LQKENI. Trimming cost V 1 base and J 3 bases, with 18 bases left between them. The CDR3 protein is CASSPLRQGSNEETQYF. The CDR3 DNA is TGTGCCAGCTCACCACTTAGGCAGGGGTCGAATGAAGAGACCCAGTACTTC.

This clone has only a few counts. V and J are TRBV6-5 and TRBJ2-7; 7 nucleotides agree with TRBD1. V gave up 5 bases and J gave up 3 bases; unmatched junction bases: 7. CDR3 length: 14 residues. Germline assignment: CDR1 MNHEY and CDR2 SVGAGI. The CDR3 loop reads CASSQRQGRYEQYF. The CDR3 DNA reads as TGTGCCAGCAGTCAACGACAGGGCCGCTACGAGCAGTACTTC.

The rearrangement uses TRBV5-1 and TRBJ1-3; unclear D gene. Deletions cut 0 bases from V and 0 bases from J, with 13 bases between. This CDR3 is built from 17 residues. Germline assignment: CDR1 SGHRS and CDR2 YFSETQ. The CDR3 loop is CASSLVSHASSGNTIYF. The CDR3 DNA follows: TGCGCCAGCAGCTTGGTATCCCACGCCAGCTCTGGAAACACCATATATTTT.

The rearrangement uses TRBV5-1 and TRBJ2-3; 7 nucleotides agree with TRBD1. The CDR3 is made up of 14 amino acids. The V segment lost 7 bases and the J segment 5 bases; nucleotides outside the gene matches: 10. Looked up from germline, CDR1 is SGHRS and CDR2 is YFSETQ. The CDR3 DNA is TGCGCCAGCCGCCCGGGACAGATGGGAGATACGCAGTATTTT. Its protein product is CASRPGQMGDTQYF.

The gene calls are TRBV6-5 and TRBJ1-5; possibly TRBD1 for D (5 bases). Germline lookup yields CDR1 MNHEY and CDR2 SVGAGI. The CDR3 is made up of 16 amino acids. V shed 0 bases and J shed 1 base, with 10 bases lying between them. CDR3 in amino acids: CASSYSAKGSNQPQHF. The CDR3 region has the DNA TGTGCCAGCAGTTACTCCGCCAAGGGGAGCAATCAGCCCCAGCATTTT.

This chain connects TRBV30 to TRBJ1-5; D gene ambiguous. The CDR3 has 12 amino acids. Germline V CDR1 and CDR2: GTSNPN, SVGIG (reference sequence). The V end lost 7 bases, the J end lost 4 bases, and 11 bases lay between the germline ends. This chain's CDR3 is CASSRANQPQHF. CDR3 bases: TGTGCCTCCTCGAGGGCTAATCAGCCCCAGCATTTT.

This rearrangement joins TRBV27 to TRBJ2-7, with D possibly being TRBD2 (6 bases). CDR3 length: 13 amino acids. From germline, CDR1 is MNHEY and CDR2 SMNVEV (reference sequence). V was shortened by 4 bases and J by 4 bases, with 11 bases between the two germline ends. CDR3 sequence reads: CASSSGLTYEQYF. CDR3 nucleotide sequence: TGTGCCAGCAGTTCGGGACTGACATACGAGCAGTACTTC.

In DNA, the CDR3 is TGTGCCAGCAGCTTAAACAGGGGTTTGGGCACTGAAGCTTTCTTT. Its protein product is CASSLNRGLGTEAFF. The V call is TRBV7-3, the J call TRBJ1-1; 7 bases are shared with TRBD1. The CDR3 contains 15 residues. Germline V gives CDR1 SGHTA, CDR2 FQGTGA. The V gene end was trimmed by 1 base and the J gene end by 4 bases; junction bases not matched to a gene: 6.

Points on this clone: At one end, the junction sequence differs from germline, possibly due to a read error. The chain carries TRBV7-7 and TRBJ2-5; unclear D gene. The CDR3 is 15 residues long. Germline-derived CDR1 and CDR2 are SSHAT and FNYEAQ (reference sequence). The CDR3 loop is CASSLGSGFGETQYF. CDR3 sequence (DNA): TGTGCTAGCAGCTTAGGATCCGGTTTCGGGGAGACCCAGTACTTC.